A single sample gave rise to the 22 T cell receptor beta chains below, sequenced in a study of beta chain features in type 1 diabetes (dated by TCRdb to 2017 to 2018). Overall study outcomes, separate from this receptor: In all four CD4+ subsets, TCRB CDR3 length was moderately but significantly shorter in type 1 diabetes patients.

No antigen has been assigned to these receptors. The library was generated by the immunoSEQ multiplex PCR assay. The entire amount of isolated RNA was reverse transcribed using the High Capacity cDNA Reverse Transcription Kit, so the sequenced TCRB transcripts were expressed ones. The table was pulled from immuneACCESS by TCRdb, which kept in-frame rearrangements only. Such tables lose some clones; where checked, under half of the loss comes from unresolved V genes, and the rest has no known cause. The sample has fewer than 350,000 clones on record, roughly 15% of them singletons. In total, the top ten clones hold 0.015% to 0.019% of the sample. The sequenced material came from naive CD4+ T cells from blood. The cell subset or site label, read with the paper, signifies: true naive CD4+ T cells. The receptors here all came from a man in his late teens or twenties with type 1 diabetes.

This clone was seen a handful of times. This chain joins TRBV28 and TRBJ2-1; maybe TRBD2 (7 bases). Germline V gene sequence: CDR1 MDHEN, CDR2 SYDVKM. The CDR3 is 14 residues long. Trimming removed 7 bases from V and 5 bases from J, with 15 bases in between. The CDR3 loop is CASIEGGSNNEQFF. CDR3 bases: TGTGCCAGCATCGAGGGGGGGTCCAACAATGAGCAGTTCTTC.

The rearrangement joins TRBV5-6 to TRBJ2-7; 7 nucleotides align to TRBD1. With V trimmed by 2 bases and J by 0 bases, 8 bases remained unmatched. CDR3 length: 16 amino acids. Germline assignment: CDR1 SGHDT and CDR2 YYEEEE. For the CDR3, the DNA is TGTGCCAGCAGCTTTGGTTCCGGACAGGCCTCCTACGAGCAGTACTTC. Residues: CASSFGSGQASYEQYF.

The genes are TRBV28 and TRBJ1-4; TRBD1 agrees at 8 bases. In germline, CDR1 is MDHEN, CDR2 SYDVKM. The V gene end was trimmed by 4 bases and the J gene end by 4 bases; junction bases not matched to a gene: 2. The CDR3 extends over 14 amino acids. For the CDR3, the DNA is TGTGCCAGCAGTTCGGGACAGGTTAATGAAAAACTGTTTTTT. It specifies CASSSGQVNEKLFF. Looking up the rest from reference TRBV28 and TRBJ1-4 gives the full variable domain: DVKVTQSSRYLVKRTGEKVFLECVQDMDHENMFWYRQDPGLGLRLIYFSYDVKMKEKGDIPEGYSVSREKKERFSLILESASTNQTSMYLCASSSGQVNEKLFFGSGTQLSVL.

This clone was picked up a small number of times. Other DNA variants within this sample encode the same CDR3. The rearrangement uses TRBV5-1 and TRBJ2-5, with 7 bases matching TRBD2. With V trimmed by 4 bases and J by 4 bases, 4 bases remained unmatched. The CDR3 covers 13 residues. The V gene's germline CDR1 is SGHRS and CDR2 YFSETQ. The CDR3 is CASSTGGGETQYF. For the CDR3, the DNA is TGCGCCAGCAGCACTGGGGGGGGAGAGACCCAGTACTTC.

This clone was seen more than once but under ten times. The V call is TRBV15, the J call TRBJ2-6; 7 bases line up with TRBD2. Germline V gene lookup returns CDR1 LNHNV and CDR2 YYDKDF (reference sequence). J gave up 4 bases and V 5 bases, and 11 bases lay outside the gene matches. The CDR3 extends over 17 amino acids. The CDR3 protein is CATSPRRKGLGANVLTF. The DNA for the CDR3 is TGTGCCACCAGCCCTCGTAGGAAGGGACTAGGGGCCAACGTCCTGACTTTC.

In its sample, this clone was seen once. The chain couples TRBV7-2 to TRBJ2-7, with D unresolved. Germline V lookup: CDR1 SGHTA, CDR2 FQGNSA. This CDR3 contains 14 residues. Trimming removed 2 bases at V and 0 bases at J, with 8 bases between. The CDR3 sequence: CASSLTTSSYEQYF. CDR3 sequence (DNA): TGTGCCAGCAGCTTAACTACCAGCTCCTACGAGCAGTACTTC.

The J gene is TRBJ2-5, the V gene TRBV27; D is possibly TRBD2 (5 bases). This CDR3 spans 15 amino acids. V was shortened by 6 bases and J by 5 bases, with 19 bases between the two germline ends. Germline-derived CDR1 and CDR2 are MNHEY and SMNVEV (reference sequence). CDR3 in amino acids: CASSRGTPGRETQYF. DNA of the CDR3: TGTGCCAGCAGCCGAGGTACTCCGGGAAGGGAGACCCAGTACTTC.

V usage is TRBV5-1 and J usage is TRBJ2-1; 9 bases match TRBD1. J gave up 5 bases and V 2 bases, and 5 bases lay outside the gene matches. Germline V gives CDR1 SGHRS, CDR2 YFSETQ. CDR3 length: 15 residues. In DNA form, the CDR3 reads TGCGCCAGCAGCTTTCGGGACAGGGTGGACAATGAGCAGTTCTTC. Its translation: CASSFRDRVDNEQFF.

Details on this clone: Other nucleotide sequences in the sample specify the same CDR3. The CDR3 region is CSARRGETQYF. Written as DNA, the CDR3 is TGCAGTGCTAGACGGGGAGAGACCCAGTACTTC. J is TRBJ2-5 and V is TRBV20-1; the D gene is possibly TRBD2 (5 bases). The CDR3 sequence is 11 residues long. Germline CDR1 DFQATT, CDR2 SNEGSKA (reference sequence). Trimming pared 2 bases from V and 4 bases from J, leaving 5 bases between.

The chain combines TRBV30 with TRBJ2-1; 7 bases match TRBD2. CDR1 and CDR2 (germline): GTSNPN, SVGIG (reference sequence). V gave up 2 bases and J gave up 15 bases; unmatched junction bases: 13. The CDR3 sequence is 13 residues long. For the CDR3, the DNA is TGTGCCTGGAGTTCAGCAGCGGGACTTGGTGGGTTCTTC. Residues: CAWSSAAGLGGFF.

This clone has only a few counts. The chain combines TRBV7-9 with TRBJ2-2; possible D gene TRBD1, 6 bases. Per the germline V gene, CDR1 is SEHNR and CDR2 is FQNEAQ (reference sequence). Trimming took 5 bases from V and 1 from J, leaving 20 bases between them. This CDR3 region has 18 residues. This CDR3 reads CASSPRSRGSLNTGELFF. The CDR3 nucleotides are TGTGCCAGCAGCCCTAGGTCCAGGGGAAGCCTGAACACCGGGGAGCTGTTTTTT.

On this clone itself: The same CDR3 also results from other DNA sequences found in this sample. The gene calls are TRBV6-5 and TRBJ2-3; possibly TRBD2 for D (5 bases). Trimming left V 2 bases short and J 0 bases short, with 9 bases between. The CDR3 covers 15 residues. The germline CDR1 and CDR2 sequences are MNHEY and SVGAGI. The CDR3 loop is CASSYSGRSTDTQYF. The CDR3 nucleotides are TGTGCCAGCAGTTACAGCGGACGTAGCACAGATACGCAGTATTTT.

The chain recombines TRBV18 with TRBJ1-1; D is unclear. CDR1 and CDR2 (germline): KGHSH, LQKENI. This CDR3 is built from 16 residues. The ends were cut back, 2 bases at V and 7 bases at J, with 20 bases in the middle. CDR3 loop: CASSPIPAVPLGEAFF. In DNA, the CDR3 is TGTGCCAGCTCACCAATTCCTGCCGTCCCTCTCGGTGAAGCTTTCTTT.

The J gene is TRBJ2-1, the V gene TRBV5-1; 8 bases are a match to TRBD2. Germline V lookup: CDR1 SGHRS, CDR2 YFSETQ. This CDR3 is 13 amino acids long. Germline trimming cut 0 bases from V and 10 bases from J; bases unmatched to any gene: 3. CDR3 sequence: CASSLARGREQFF. In DNA, the CDR3 is TGCGCCAGCAGCTTGGCTCGCGGGAGGGAGCAGTTCTTC.

This clone was observed a few times. This rearrangement joins TRBV5-1 to TRBJ1-1; 8 bases map to TRBD1. J gave up 6 bases and V 0 bases, and 16 bases lay outside the gene matches. This CDR3 is built from 18 residues. Germline V gene data show CDR1 as SGHRS and CDR2 as YFSETQ. The CDR3 reads CASSLGPTGASRVAEAFF. In DNA form, the CDR3 reads TGCGCCAGCAGCTTGGGTCCGACAGGGGCAAGCCGTGTGGCTGAAGCTTTCTTT.

This chain links TRBV7-7 with TRBJ2-2; 8 nucleotides agree with TRBD2. The length of the CDR3 is 16 residues. CDR1 is SSHAT, CDR2 FNYEAQ, per germline (reference sequence). After removal of 5 bases from V and 0 bases from J, the junction contained 5 bases not matched to a gene. CDR3 protein: CASSETSGTNTGELFF. CDR3 coding DNA: TGTGCCAGCAGCGAAACTAGCGGTACGAACACCGGGGAGCTGTTTTTT.

The table lists this clone with a few counts. This chain uses TRBV29-1 with TRBJ2-1; possibly TRBD2 for D (5 bases). The CDR3 consists of 14 residues. Germline CDR1 and CDR2: SQVTM and ANQGSEA. The V end lost 4 bases, the J end lost 5 bases, and 15 bases lay between the germline ends. In DNA form, the CDR3 reads TGCAGCGTTGTCGGTCTAGCCGTACACAATGAGCAGTTCTTC. This encodes CSVVGLAVHNEQFF.

The chain employs TRBV5-4 and TRBJ1-1; TRBD1 matches 10 bases. The CDR3 has 17 amino acids. Unmatched junction bases numbered 10, after V lost 4 bases and J lost 1 base. CDR1 SGHNT and CDR2 YYREEE come from the germline V gene (reference sequence). CDR3 bases: TGTGCCAGCAGCCCACCTCCGGGACAGGGGACGAACACTGAAGCTTTCTTT. Its translation is CASSPPPGQGTNTEAFF.

In its sample, this clone was seen once. This sequence joins TRBV6-6 and TRBJ2-3; possible D gene TRBD2, 5 bases. There are 14 residues in the CDR3. Germline assignment: CDR1 MNHNY and CDR2 SVGAGI (reference sequence). Trimming took off 2 bases at V and 3 bases at J, with 9 bases between the two ends. DNA of the CDR3: TGTGCCAGCAGTTACGGACTTCAAACAGATACGCAGTATTTT. Its protein product is CASSYGLQTDTQYF.

The sample holds a few counts of this clone. The gene calls are TRBV28 and TRBJ2-7; D may be TRBD1 (6 bases). The V gene lost 4 bases and the J gene lost 3 bases, with 13 bases spanning the gap. The CDR3 loop spans 14 amino acids. The V gene's germline CDR1 is MDHEN and CDR2 SYDVKM. CDR3 protein: CASSYRVSYYEQYF. The DNA of the CDR3 is TGTGCCAGCAGTTACAGGGTATCGTACTACGAGCAGTACTTC.

This clone was recorded a few times. The chain carries TRBV28 and TRBJ1-5, with D perhaps TRBD1 (6 bases). The CDR3 is made up of 14 amino acids. CDR1 is MDHEN and CDR2 is SYDVKM in the germline V gene. V was cut by 6 bases and J by 3 bases, with 12 bases left in between. CDR3 coding DNA: TGTGCCAGCAGATCAGGGGCCTTCAATCAGCCCCAGCATTTT. It yields the protein CASRSGAFNQPQHF.

This clone was counted only a few times. The chain joins TRBV30 to TRBJ2-1; tentatively, D is TRBD1 (5 bases). Germline V gives CDR1 GTSNPN, CDR2 SVGIG (reference sequence). The CDR3 totals 13 residues. The V and J ends lost 4 bases and 3 bases respectively, with 10 bases between them. CDR3 in DNA: TGTGCCTGGAAATTTAGGGGCTACAATGAGCAGTTCTTC. This encodes CAWKFRGYNEQFF. Looking up the rest from reference TRBV30 and TRBJ2-1 gives the full variable domain: SQTIHQWPATLVQPVGSPLSLECTVEGTSNPNLYWYRQAAGRGLQLLFYSVGIGQISSEVPQNLSASRPQDRQFILSSKKLLLSDSGFYLCAWKFRGYNEQFFGPGTRLTVL.